This TCR beta chain was observed in a study of CD8+ T cells in alopecia areata. RNA, once extracted, was reverse transcribed into cDNA for use as the sequencing template. Sequenced by immunoSEQ multiplex PCR; TCRdb stores in-frame clones only, minus some. The sample records 150,000 to 200,000 clones, 59% being singletons. V was clipped by 0 bases and J by 3 bases, with 8 bases between them. Germline CDR1 reads MGHRA; CDR2 reads YSYEKL. This CDR3 spans 14 amino acids. The source was CD4+ T cells sorted from blood, collected at week 0. The J gene is TRBJ2-5, the V gene TRBV4-1; D might be TRBD2 (5 bases). The TCR originated in a human donor with alopecia areata. The CDR3 loop reads CASSQDTGEETQYF. CDR3 DNA: TGCGCCAGCAGCCAAGATACCGGGGAAGAGACCCAGTACTTC.